This T cell receptor beta chain came from a study of blood T cell repertoires in COVID-19. The CDR3 runs to 16 residues. Trimming stripped 4 bases from V and 2 bases from J, with 15 bases between. Per the germline V gene, CDR1 is MNHEY and CDR2 is SVGEGT. Across 24 US areas, participants ranged in age from about 18 to 90 years. Cohort assignment relied on participant-reported clinical history. Measured with immunoSEQ multiplex PCR; TCRdb has only the in-frame clones, and not every one. The profile covers more than 150,000 clones, with roughly nine tenths appearing a single time and approximately 6.5% taken by the ten largest.

Sequences were obtained from PBMCs or T cells enriched from blood (not recorded which). The sequence was obtained from a woman aged 50 to 60 who had recovered from COVID-19. The genes are TRBV6-2 or TRBV6-3 and TRBJ1-5, with a weak D call TRBD1 (5 bases). DNA for the CDR3: TGTGCCAGCAGTTTACCCCGGCAGGGTGGCAATCAGCCCCAGCATTTT. Protein: CASSLPRQGGNQPQHF.